This T cell receptor (beta chain) was captured by sequencing in a study of T cells in Graves' hyperthyroidism and ophthalmopathy. At the level of the study: Pretreatment peripheral blood was obtained at initial diagnosis. General study results and limits: Among thyroid clonotypes expanded above 0.001, most also appeared in blood. Classification by a 13 V-J model distinguished ophthalmopathy from stable hyperthyroidism.

The study excluded patients with uncontrolled infection, other autoimmune disease, pregnancy or lactation. J lost 4 bases, V lost 6 bases, and 10 bases had no gene match. Germline CDR1 reads DFQATT; CDR2 reads SNEGSKA (reference sequence). CDR3 size: 14 residues. Amplification yielded TCR beta CDR3 regions, with RNA transcripts as the source. An initial round of RT-PCR targeting the TCR CDR3 relied on the HTBI primer set. MiXCR, applied by TCRdb to the multiplex PCR reads, yields one record per CDR3 protein. The sample gives about 290,000 distinct CDR3 sequences, about an eighth of which show up once; 7.5% to 8% is in the top ten. The sample holds many counts of this clonotype. Its antigen is not known.

This chain uses TRBV20-1 with TRBJ2-3, with 7 bases aligning to TRBD1. Sequenced input: blood. The clonotype comes from a woman between 25 and 40 years old with Graves' hyperthyroidism that later progressed to Graves' ophthalmopathy. The CDR3 sequence: CSAQDRIGADTQYF. In DNA form, the CDR3 reads TGCAGTGCCCAGGACAGGATTGGGGCAGATACGCAGTATTTT.